The 2 T cell receptor beta chains presented below share a single source sample, sequenced in a study of blood T cell repertoires in COVID-19. Produced via immunoSEQ multiplex PCR; TCRdb's table is partial and in-frame only. Counted here are about 210,000 clones, roughly 85% occurring once; the ten biggest clones make up more than 2%. The sequenced material came from peripheral blood. These receptors were taken from a woman in her 70s with COVID-19, enrolled during active disease.

V gene TRBV7-2 combines with J gene TRBJ1-2, with 7 bases fitting TRBD1. This CDR3 has 14 amino acids. Germline V gene data show CDR1 as SGHTA and CDR2 as FQGNSA. The V segment lost 4 bases and the J segment 4 bases; nucleotides outside the gene matches: 6. CDR3 in DNA: TGTGCCAGCAGCTCCCAAGGGACAGCCTATGGCTACACCTTC. It is translated as CASSSQGTAYGYTF.

This chain uses TRBV12-3 or TRBV12-4 with TRBJ1-5; the D is unclear. CDR3 length equals 13 residues. V was clipped by 2 bases and J by 5 bases, with 7 bases between them. The CDR3 protein is CASSLFADQPQHF. The CDR3 bases are TGTGCCAGCAGTTTATTTGCAGATCAGCCCCAGCATTTT.